The T cell receptor beta chain under discussion was sequenced for a study of T cell responses to AZD1222 COVID-19 vaccine. Method: immunoSEQ multiplex PCR; TCRdb's copy keeps in-frame clones and lacks some. The sample carries 200,000 or so clones, around 89% recorded once. Note on this clone: Its antigen is unidentified.

Regarding the study as a whole: Seropositive at baseline were only a handful of AZD1222 recipients. The donor cohort was predominantly white British with a female majority, and clonal diversity may have been underestimated.

The CDR3 has 15 amino acids. With 5 bases removed from V and 0 bases from J, the gap between germline ends came to 11 bases. Germline CDR1 and CDR2: MNHEY and SMNVEV (reference sequence). The chain couples TRBV27 to TRBJ1-3; TRBD1 might be the D (5 bases). This receptor was taken from an adult in good health. The source material was peripheral blood, sampled on day 0 of AZD1222 vaccination. The CDR3 DNA is TGTGCCAGCAGTCGGACATTGAGCTCTGGAAACACCATATATTTT. Translation: CASSRTLSSGNTIYF.